A selection of T cell receptor beta chains follows, all from one sample in a study of T cells in Graves' hyperthyroidism and ophthalmopathy. TCRdb independently ran MiXCR on the multiplex PCR reads; one entry per CDR3 protein. The sample lists around 800,000 distinct CDR3 sequences, approximately 40% seen once, with 7% to 10% in the top ten. Source material: blood. Every receptor here comes from a man younger than 35 with Graves' hyperthyroidism. CDR3s leave out the opening cysteine and the closing phenylalanine or tryptophan. The size of a clone is reported for some rows only, either as once, few or many, or as a class for expanded clones.

j_call: TRBJ2-5; clone_size: NA; v_call: TRBV7-8; cdr3_aa: ASSQVTSGGGETQY
j_call: TRBJ2-5; clone_size: few; v_call: TRBV20-1; cdr3_aa: SAREIAEETQY
j_call: TRBJ2-2; clone_size: many; v_call: TRBV7-2; cdr3_aa: ASRRWGGANTGELF
j_call: TRBJ1-2; clone_size: NA; v_call: TRBV11-2; cdr3_aa: ASSLDQSANYGYT
j_call: TRBJ2-7; clone_size: many; v_call: TRBV10-3; cdr3_aa: AISESGAMGQY
j_call: TRBJ1-1; clone_size: many; v_call: TRBV7-9; cdr3_aa: ASSLDGGNTEAF
j_call: TRBJ1-1; clone_size: few; v_call: TRBV19; cdr3_aa: ASSIAGSPNTEAF
j_call: TRBJ1-2; clone_size: NA; v_call: TRBV4-2; cdr3_aa: ASSPTQENYGYT
j_call: TRBJ1-6; clone_size: once; v_call: TRBV9; cdr3_aa: ASSQLPDRGGNSPLH
j_call: TRBJ1-1; clone_size: many; v_call: TRBV5-1; cdr3_aa: ASSLDRPGGTEAF
j_call: TRBJ1-1; clone_size: NA; v_call: TRBV12-3/TRBV12-4; cdr3_aa: ASLSVTEAF
j_call: TRBJ2-2; clone_size: many; v_call: TRBV7-6; cdr3_aa: ASSPNSLGTGELF
j_call: TRBJ1-2; clone_size: few; v_call: TRBV9; cdr3_aa: ASSDGYASPREDYGYT
j_call: TRBJ2-7; clone_size: few; v_call: TRBV20-1; cdr3_aa: SARALAGGERAYEQY
j_call: TRBJ2-7; clone_size: NA; v_call: TRBV28; cdr3_aa: ASLTPQGDEQY
j_call: TRBJ1-1; clone_size: few; v_call: TRBV20-1; cdr3_aa: SASDPIRGGMNTEAF
j_call: TRBJ1-2; clone_size: many; v_call: TRBV2; cdr3_aa: ASRDHYGYT
j_call: TRBJ1-5; clone_size: few; v_call: TRBV4-1; cdr3_aa: ASSHTGSNQPQH
j_call: TRBJ2-2; clone_size: NA; v_call: TRBV6-6; cdr3_aa: ASSYSRVDTGELF
j_call: TRBJ2-7; clone_size: many; v_call: TRBV20-1; cdr3_aa: SAVAGGDSYEQY
j_call: TRBJ2-7; clone_size: NA; v_call: TRBV5-8; cdr3_aa: ASSLGDRDSGQY
j_call: TRBJ2-5; clone_size: many; v_call: TRBV25-1; cdr3_aa: ASSEGRTGRSETQY
j_call: TRBJ1-1; clone_size: few; v_call: TRBV20-1; cdr3_aa: SASTGGFRMNTEAF
j_call: TRBJ2-7; clone_size: many; v_call: TRBV20-1; cdr3_aa: SDAPGLL
j_call: TRBJ2-7; clone_size: few; v_call: TRBV9; cdr3_aa: ASSETSGGGGSEQY
j_call: TRBJ1-1; clone_size: many; v_call: TRBV25-1; cdr3_aa: ASSEYTAGGDTEAF
j_call: TRBJ2-5; clone_size: NA; v_call: TRBV12-3/TRBV12-4; cdr3_aa: ASSLVGTTQETQY
j_call: TRBJ2-2; clone_size: few; v_call: TRBV9; cdr3_aa: ASGGLAQTGELF
j_call: TRBJ2-7; clone_size: once; v_call: TRBV14; cdr3_aa: ASSTWRAGGNNEQY
j_call: TRBJ2-7; clone_size: NA; v_call: TRBV20-1; cdr3_aa: SASLQGALYYEQY
j_call: TRBJ2-7; clone_size: NA; v_call: TRBV7-2; cdr3_aa: ASSWGGLAGLLYEQY
j_call: TRBJ1-1; clone_size: NA; v_call: TRBV5-1; cdr3_aa: ASSPDDGLNTEAF
j_call: TRBJ2-7; clone_size: many; v_call: TRBV25-1; cdr3_aa: ASSETGVGEQY
j_call: TRBJ1-5; clone_size: many; v_call: TRBV20-1; cdr3_aa: SAKGGESSNQPQH
j_call: TRBJ2-2; clone_size: NA; v_call: TRBV6-5; cdr3_aa: ASSTRDRGRAGELF
j_call: TRBJ2-6; clone_size: NA; v_call: TRBV5-1; cdr3_aa: ASSGTATSGANVLT
j_call: TRBJ1-2; clone_size: many; v_call: TRBV5-4; cdr3_aa: ASSGAYGYT
j_call: TRBJ1-2; clone_size: few; v_call: TRBV9; cdr3_aa: ASSVDNLPNYGYT
j_call: TRBJ1-5; clone_size: NA; v_call: TRBV4-2; cdr3_aa: ASSQGGTSSNQPQH
j_call: TRBJ1-2; clone_size: NA; v_call: TRBV4-1; cdr3_aa: ASSPEPTVDYGYT
j_call: TRBJ2-7; clone_size: many; v_call: TRBV20-1; cdr3_aa: SALPVSRAQY
j_call: TRBJ1-2; clone_size: NA; v_call: TRBV19; cdr3_aa: ASSPETWNYGYT
j_call: TRBJ1-5; clone_size: NA; v_call: TRBV20-1; cdr3_aa: SARPPGQGDWGQPQH
j_call: TRBJ1-5; clone_size: NA; v_call: TRBV2; cdr3_aa: ASSTSGEGPNQPQH
j_call: TRBJ2-5; clone_size: few; v_call: TRBV7-8; cdr3_aa: ASSQVGETGETQY
j_call: TRBJ1-1; clone_size: few; v_call: TRBV5-1; cdr3_aa: ASSLFPTEAF
j_call: TRBJ1-1; clone_size: NA; v_call: TRBV7-9; cdr3_aa: ASSVRDKNTEAF
j_call: TRBJ1-1; clone_size: few; v_call: TRBV7-8; cdr3_aa: ASSHMGGDTEAF
j_call: TRBJ1-1; clone_size: many; v_call: TRBV29-1; cdr3_aa: SVEWTETNTEAF
j_call: TRBJ2-5; clone_size: NA; v_call: TRBV2; cdr3_aa: ASTVGGKGLAETQY
j_call: TRBJ1-4; clone_size: NA; v_call: TRBV6-2/TRBV6-3; cdr3_aa: ASSIRAVATNEKLF
j_call: TRBJ2-7; clone_size: few; v_call: TRBV7-2; cdr3_aa: ASSLQDRGIHEQY
j_call: TRBJ2-7; clone_size: many; v_call: TRBV20-1; cdr3_aa: SAGSRRYEQY
j_call: TRBJ2-5; clone_size: NA; v_call: TRBV7-9; cdr3_aa: ASSQTQLQETQY
j_call: TRBJ2-3; clone_size: NA; v_call: TRBV7-9; cdr3_aa: ASSLEGARTDTQY
j_call: TRBJ1-6; clone_size: NA; v_call: TRBV5-5; cdr3_aa: ASSLSQVSYNSPLH
j_call: TRBJ2-7; clone_size: NA; v_call: TRBV5-6; cdr3_aa: ASTPDRGDEQY
j_call: TRBJ1-5; clone_size: NA; v_call: TRBV4-3; cdr3_aa: ASSPSRGGYQPQH
j_call: TRBJ2-2; clone_size: NA; v_call: TRBV9; cdr3_aa: ASSLRDRVGTGELF